This TCR beta chain appears in the sequencing data of a study of CD8+CD57+ T cells in acquired aplastic anemia. For the study at large: On average, sorted CD4+ and CD8+ cells gave 2.5 to 4 ug of DNA. Overall study results and limits: The study identified more than 25 CD8+ CDR3 sequences shared by patients and controls. Patients and healthy controls showed no significant CD8+ Simpson's diversity difference.

The TCR beta profiling, which covered VDJ combination and CDR3 sequence, was carried out using genomic DNA as the template. In TCRdb, the reads were re-called with MiXCR into one record per CDR3 protein. This sample has roughly 180,000 distinct CDR3 sequences, with more than 60% found just once. Previously, flow cytometry had revealed CD8+CD57+ cell expansion in the patients chosen for sequencing. In all patients, the disease was severe acquired aplastic anemia. The length of the CDR3 is 20 residues. V lost 4 bases and J lost 0; bases outside the gene matches: 14. Notes on this clonotype: Its antigen is unidentified.

This chain links TRBV12-3 or TRBV12-4 with TRBJ2-7; 14 bases line up with TRBD2. The source of this sequence is a human donor with aplastic anemia. The sample consisted of sorted CD4+, CD8+, or CD8+CD57+ T cells (not recorded which) from PBMCs. CDR3 sequence: CASSSLGGLAGVGLSYEQYF. The DNA for the CDR3 is TGTGCCAGCAGTTCTTTAGGGGGACTAGCGGGAGTTGGGCTCTCCTACGAGCAGTACTTC.